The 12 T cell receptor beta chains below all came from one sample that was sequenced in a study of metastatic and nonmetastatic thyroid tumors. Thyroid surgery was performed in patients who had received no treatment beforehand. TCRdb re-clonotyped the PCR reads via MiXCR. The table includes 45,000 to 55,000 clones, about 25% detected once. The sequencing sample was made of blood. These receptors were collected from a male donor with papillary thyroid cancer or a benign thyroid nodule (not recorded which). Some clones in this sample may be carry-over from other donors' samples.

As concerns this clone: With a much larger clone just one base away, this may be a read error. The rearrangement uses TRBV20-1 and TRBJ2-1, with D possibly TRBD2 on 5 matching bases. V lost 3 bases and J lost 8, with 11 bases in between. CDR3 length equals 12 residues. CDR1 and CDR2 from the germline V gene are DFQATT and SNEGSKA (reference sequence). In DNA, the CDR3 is TGCAGTGCTAGTGAACGGGATCATGAGCAGTTCTTC. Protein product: CSASERDHEQFF.

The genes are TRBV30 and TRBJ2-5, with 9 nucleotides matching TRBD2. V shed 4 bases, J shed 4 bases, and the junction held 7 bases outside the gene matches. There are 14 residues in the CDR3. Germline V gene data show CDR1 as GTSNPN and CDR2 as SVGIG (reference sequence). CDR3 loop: CAWMNSGRGETQYF. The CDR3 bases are TGTGCCTGGATGAATAGCGGGAGAGGAGAGACCCAGTACTTC.

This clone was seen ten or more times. CDR3 in DNA: TGCGCCAGCAGCTTGGGCTCCGGGACTAGCTACTACTACGAGCAGTACTTC. Amino acid sequence: CASSLGSGTSYYYEQYF. The V and J genes are TRBV5-1 and TRBJ2-7; 9 nucleotides agree with TRBD2. From germline, CDR1 is SGHRS and CDR2 YFSETQ. The CDR3 runs to 17 residues. After removal of 0 bases from V and 3 bases from J, the junction contained 10 bases not matched to a gene. The full variable domain, in which reference TRBV5-1 and TRBJ2-7 provide the parts outside the CDR3, is KAGVTQTPRYLIKTRGQQVTLSCSPISGHRSVSWYQQTPGQGLQFLFEYFSETQRNKGNFPGRFSGRQFSNSRSEMNVSTLELGDSALYLCASSLGSGTSYYYEQYFGPGTRLTVT.

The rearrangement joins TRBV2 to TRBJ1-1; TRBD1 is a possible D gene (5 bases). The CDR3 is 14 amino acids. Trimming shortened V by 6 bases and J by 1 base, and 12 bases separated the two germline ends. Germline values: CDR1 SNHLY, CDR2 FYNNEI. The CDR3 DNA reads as TGTGCCAGCAGGGATCCGGGGGGGAACACTGAAGCTTTCTTT. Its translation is CASRDPGGNTEAFF. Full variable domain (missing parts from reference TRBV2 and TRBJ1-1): EPEVTQTPSHQVTQMGQEVILRCVPISNHLYFYWYRQILGQKVEFLVSFYNNEISEKSEIFDDQFSVERPDGSNFTLKIRSTKLEDSAMYFCASRDPGGNTEAFFGQGTRLTVV.

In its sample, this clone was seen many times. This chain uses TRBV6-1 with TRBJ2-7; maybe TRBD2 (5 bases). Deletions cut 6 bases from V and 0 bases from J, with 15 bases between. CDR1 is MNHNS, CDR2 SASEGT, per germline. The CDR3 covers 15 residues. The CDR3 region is CASRPSGLPSYEQYF. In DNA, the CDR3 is TGTGCCAGCAGACCATCGGGATTACCCTCCTACGAGCAGTACTTC.

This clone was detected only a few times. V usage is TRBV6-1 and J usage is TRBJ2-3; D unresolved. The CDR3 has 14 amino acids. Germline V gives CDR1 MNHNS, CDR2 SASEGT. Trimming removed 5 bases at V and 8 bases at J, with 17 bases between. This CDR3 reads CASSPPDAAATQYF. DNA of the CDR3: TGTGCCAGCAGTCCCCCAGATGCTGCCGCTACGCAGTATTTT.

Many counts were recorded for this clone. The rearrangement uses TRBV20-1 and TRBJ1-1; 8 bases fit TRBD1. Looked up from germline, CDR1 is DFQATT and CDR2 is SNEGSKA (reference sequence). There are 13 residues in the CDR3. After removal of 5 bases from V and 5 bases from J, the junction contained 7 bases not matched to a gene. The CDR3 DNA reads TGCAGTGCTCCCGGACAGGGTGAGACTGAAGCTTTCTTT. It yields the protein CSAPGQGETEAFF.

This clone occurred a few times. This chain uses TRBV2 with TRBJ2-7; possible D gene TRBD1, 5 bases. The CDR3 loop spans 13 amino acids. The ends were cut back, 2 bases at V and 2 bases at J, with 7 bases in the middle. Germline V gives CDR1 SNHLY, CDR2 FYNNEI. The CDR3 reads CASSEPGPYEQYF. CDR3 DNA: TGTGCCAGCAGTGAACCAGGGCCCTACGAGCAGTACTTC.

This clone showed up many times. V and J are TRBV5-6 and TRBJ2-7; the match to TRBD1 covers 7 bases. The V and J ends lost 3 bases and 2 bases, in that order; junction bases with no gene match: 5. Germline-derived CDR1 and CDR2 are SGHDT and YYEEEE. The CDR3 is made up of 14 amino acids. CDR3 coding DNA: TGTGCCAGCAGCTCATCGGGACAGACCTACGAGCAGTACTTC. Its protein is CASSSSGQTYEQYF.

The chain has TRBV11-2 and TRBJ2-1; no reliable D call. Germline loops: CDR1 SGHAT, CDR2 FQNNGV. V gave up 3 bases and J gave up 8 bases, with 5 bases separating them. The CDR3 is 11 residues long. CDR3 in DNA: TGTGCCAGCAGCTTGGTACATGAGCAGTTCTTC. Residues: CASSLVHEQFF.

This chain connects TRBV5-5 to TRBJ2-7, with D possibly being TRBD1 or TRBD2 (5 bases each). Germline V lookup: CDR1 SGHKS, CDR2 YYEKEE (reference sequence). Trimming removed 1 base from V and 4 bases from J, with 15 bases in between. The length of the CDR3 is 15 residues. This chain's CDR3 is CASSLRAGTGYEQYF. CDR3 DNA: TGTGCCAGCAGCTTGAGAGCAGGGACGGGTTACGAGCAGTACTTC.

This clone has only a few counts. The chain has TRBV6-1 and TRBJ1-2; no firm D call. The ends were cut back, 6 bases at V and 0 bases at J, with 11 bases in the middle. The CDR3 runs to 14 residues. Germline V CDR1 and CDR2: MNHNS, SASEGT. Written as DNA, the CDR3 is TGTGCCAGCAGACGCGCGTTATCTAACTATGGCTACACCTTC. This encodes CASRRALSNYGYTF.